Below, 18 T cell receptor beta chains from the same sample are listed, as sequenced in a study of blood T cell repertoires in COVID-19. The data were produced by immunoSEQ multiplex PCR, yet TCRdb's version contains in-frame clones alone and is incomplete. The sample includes about 61,000 clones, about 78% of them seen just once. The material sequenced was peripheral blood. The receptors here all came from an elderly man with active or convalescent COVID-19.

The genes are TRBV4-1 and TRBJ1-1, with a weak D call TRBD1 (5 bases). In germline, CDR1 is MGHRA, CDR2 YSYEKL. V lost 1 base to trimming and J lost 11 bases, with 14 bases between them. The CDR3 has 13 amino acids. The CDR3 region has the DNA TGCGCCAGCAGCCAAGTCCAGGGTCCCGGGGCTTTCTTT. This codes for CASSQVQGPGAFF.

CDR3 region: CAISYSTYSDTQYF. In DNA, the CDR3 is TGTGCCATCAGCTACTCCACGTATTCAGATACGCAGTATTTT. V is TRBV10-3 and J is TRBJ2-3, with D unresolved. The V gene lost 6 bases and the J gene lost 4 bases, with 14 bases spanning the gap. CDR3 length equals 14 residues. Germline loops: CDR1 ENHRY, CDR2 SYGVKD.

The V and J genes are TRBV18 and TRBJ1-1, with D unclear. Between the trimmed V and J ends, which lost 0 bases and 0 bases, there was a span of 5 bases. The V gene's germline CDR1 is KGHSH and CDR2 LQKENI. The CDR3 extends over 14 amino acids. CDR3 loop: CASSPPLMNTEAFF. DNA for the CDR3: TGTGCCAGCTCACCACCTCTTATGAACACTGAAGCTTTCTTT.

The chain has TRBV6-5 and TRBJ2-7; 7 bases align to TRBD1. The CDR3 has 15 amino acids. Per germline, CDR1 MNHEY and CDR2 SVGAGI. Unmatched junction bases numbered 9, after V lost 5 bases and J lost 2 bases. The CDR3 nucleotides are TGTGCCAGCAGTCCCAGGGGACAGTCCACCTACGAGCAGTACTTC. Protein: CASSPRGQSTYEQYF.

The chain recombines TRBV27 with TRBJ1-1, with a tentative D call TRBD1 (6 bases). CDR1 and CDR2 (germline): MNHEY, SMNVEV (reference sequence). With 2 bases removed from V and 4 bases from J, the gap between germline ends came to 8 bases. This CDR3 contains 13 residues. The CDR3 protein is CASSLTGFTEAFF. CDR3 in DNA: TGTGCCAGCAGTTTAACAGGGTTCACTGAAGCTTTCTTT.

This chain joins TRBV9 and TRBJ2-7, with 7 bases lining up with TRBD2. The CDR3 contains 12 residues. CDR1 and CDR2 (germline): SGDLS, YYNGEE. The trim removed 3 bases at V and 10 bases at J, leaving 7 bases unmatched. The CDR3 loop is CASSAFSGLQYF. The CDR3 region has the DNA TGTGCCAGCAGCGCTTTTAGCGGGTTACAGTACTTC.

The chain joins TRBV7-9 to TRBJ2-6; 7 bases are shared with TRBD1. This CDR3 comprises 16 residues. The V and J ends lost 4 bases and 3 bases, in that order; junction bases with no gene match: 6. CDR1 and CDR2 from the germline V gene are SEHNR and FQNEAQ (reference sequence). CDR3 sequence reads: CASSSPRGLGANVLTF. The DNA for the CDR3 is TGTGCCAGCAGCTCACCGAGGGGGCTTGGGGCCAACGTCCTGACTTTC.

This clone was recorded once. The chain is built from TRBV5-4 and TRBJ2-1; TRBD2 aligns across 9 bases. J was trimmed by 8 bases and V by 0 bases; bases with no gene match: 6. CDR3 size: 15 residues. CDR1 SGHNT and CDR2 YYREEE come from the germline V gene (reference sequence). This CDR3 is CASSLDSGSIHEQFF. The CDR3 bases are TGTGCCAGCAGCTTGGATAGCGGGAGTATTCATGAGCAGTTCTTC.

V gene TRBV9 combines with J gene TRBJ2-2; 7 bases align to TRBD2. The V gene end was trimmed by 10 bases and the J gene end by 4 bases; junction bases not matched to a gene: 13. The V gene's germline CDR1 is SGDLS and CDR2 YYNGEE. This CDR3 spans 15 amino acids. CDR3 sequence reads: CASTLGGRSTGELFF. The CDR3 coding sequence is TGTGCCTCGACCTTAGGCGGGAGATCCACCGGGGAGCTGTTTTTT.

The genes are TRBV7-3 and TRBJ2-2; 11 bases align to TRBD2. CDR3 length equals 17 residues. Germline assignment: CDR1 SGHTA and CDR2 FQGTGA. V shed 5 bases and J 4 bases; nucleotides not matched to a gene: 9. Here the CDR3 DNA reads TGTGCCAGCAGCATCCAGGGGGGGACTAGCGGCACCGGGGAGCTGTTTTTT. Translating gives CASSIQGGTSGTGELFF.

This chain joins TRBV7-8 and TRBJ2-2; maybe TRBD1 (6 bases). Looked up from germline, CDR1 is SGHVS and CDR2 is FQNEAQ. This CDR3 has 14 amino acids. Trimming took off 8 bases at V and 4 bases at J, with 14 bases between the two ends. The CDR3 DNA reads TGTGCCAGCGGAGGACAGTCCGGCACCGGGGAGCTGTTTTTT. Its translation: CASGGQSGTGELFF. The full variable domain, in which reference TRBV7-8 and TRBJ2-2 provide the parts outside the CDR3, is GAGVSQSPRYKVAKRGQDVALRCDPISGHVSLFWYQQALGQGPEFLTYFQNEAQLDKSGLPSDRFFAERPEGSVSTLKIQRTQQEDSAVYLCASGGQSGTGELFFGEGSRLTVL.

The chain carries TRBV15 and TRBJ1-6; possibly TRBD1 for D (6 bases). Germline CDR1 is LNHNV and CDR2 is YYDKDF (reference sequence). The CDR3 extends over 15 amino acids. V was trimmed by 5 bases and J by 7 bases, leaving 15 bases between them. The CDR3 DNA reads TGTGCCACCAGCCGTTTCCGGACAGAAAATTCACCCCTCCACTTT. Residues: CATSRFRTENSPLHF.

The chain links TRBV3-1 (or the pseudogene TRBV3-2) to TRBJ2-7, with D perhaps TRBD1 (6 bases). V was shortened by 1 base and J by 6 bases, with 13 bases between the two germline ends. The CDR3 contains 14 residues. The V gene's germline CDR1 is LGHDT and CDR2 YNNKEL (reference sequence). CDR3 sequence: CASSQGRGLSEQYF. The CDR3 DNA is TGTGCCAGCAGCCAAGGCAGGGGCTTAAGCGAGCAGTACTTC.

The chain employs TRBV3-1 (or the pseudogene TRBV3-2) and TRBJ1-6; possibly TRBD1 for D (6 bases). CDR1 is LGHDT and CDR2 is YNNKEL in the germline V gene (reference sequence). The CDR3 is 16 residues long. V was shortened by 3 bases and J by 10 bases, with 19 bases between the two germline ends. CDR3 bases: TGTGCCAGCAGCCAGGATCCCAGTTTTGGGGGCTCACCCCTCCACTTT. This sequence encodes CASSQDPSFGGSPLHF.

The chain employs TRBV5-6 and TRBJ2-3; 12 nucleotides agree with TRBD2. Unmatched junction bases numbered 7, after V lost 2 bases and J lost 0 bases. This CDR3 region has 18 residues. Germline loops: CDR1 SGHDT, CDR2 YYEEEE. CDR3 nucleotide sequence: TGTGCCAGCAGCTTTGGACTAGCGGGATTAGATAGCACAGATACGCAGTATTTT. It is translated as CASSFGLAGLDSTDTQYF.

This sequence joins TRBV7-9 and TRBJ2-5; TRBD2 matches at 7 bases. The junction had 14 bases not matched to a gene; V was cut back by 8 bases and J by 5 bases. This CDR3 has 15 residues. Germline V gene sequence: CDR1 SEHNR, CDR2 FQNEAQ (reference sequence). The CDR3 loop reads CASAPGLQRDETQYF. CDR3 nucleotides: TGTGCCAGCGCACCCGGGTTGCAGCGGGATGAGACCCAGTACTTC.

Only a few counts were recorded for this clone. J is TRBJ1-2 and V is TRBV9; possible D gene TRBD1, 6 bases. The germline V and J ends were trimmed by 0 bases and 3 bases, with 12 bases remaining between them. Germline CDR1 and CDR2: SGDLS and YYNGEE. This CDR3 region has 15 residues. DNA of the CDR3: TGTGCCAGCAGCGTAGAACAGGGATACGACTATGGCTACACCTTC. Translating it yields CASSVEQGYDYGYTF.

V and J are TRBV6-5 and TRBJ1-2; the D gene is possibly TRBD1 (6 bases). The V end lost 5 bases, the J end lost 4 bases, and 14 bases lay between the germline ends. Germline CDR1 reads MNHEY; CDR2 reads SVGAGI. This CDR3 has 14 amino acids. CDR3: CASSLAFRGYGYTF. The CDR3 DNA follows: TGTGCCAGCAGTCTAGCCTTCAGGGGCTATGGCTACACCTTC.